The 5 T cell receptor beta chains in this list originate from one sample, sequenced in a study of blood T cells in healthy people across ages. Next came a second PCR, run for about 7 to 12 cycles, which used a sample-barcoded 5' primer along with a J-beta primer mix. TCRdb itself ran the 5' RACE reads through MiXCR, one entry per CDR3 protein. The sample lists around 790,000 distinct CDR3 sequences; more than 40% were seen once. Material for sequencing was blood. The origin of the receptors is a man in his fifties or sixties in good health.

This clonotype was observed a handful of times. CDR3 bases: TGCAGTGCTCGGGACTACACAGATACGCAGTATTTT. Its translation is CSARDYTDTQYF. The rearrangement uses TRBV20-1 and TRBJ2-3, with TRBD2 matching over 7 bases. CDR1 and CDR2 (germline): DFQATT, SNEGSKA (reference sequence). V lost 5 bases to trimming and J lost 2 bases; unmatched junction nucleotides: 1. The CDR3 runs 12 residues.

The chain joins TRBV2 to TRBJ2-3; 12 bases agree with TRBD1. The V segment lost 5 bases and the J segment 4 bases; nucleotides outside the gene matches: 4. Germline V gene data show CDR1 as SNHLY and CDR2 as FYNNEI. This CDR3 comprises 15 residues. CDR3 loop: CASSTGTGGPDTQYF. Here the CDR3 DNA reads TGTGCCAGCAGTACCGGGACAGGGGGCCCAGATACGCAGTATTTT.

V and J are TRBV5-4 and TRBJ2-3; the D is unclear. V lost 4 bases and J lost 2, with 20 bases in between. The CDR3 contains 17 residues. The germline CDR1 and CDR2 sequences are SGHNT and YYREEE (reference sequence). DNA of the CDR3: TGTGCCAGCAGCCATTCCTCCAGCGCAACCTTCACAGATACGCAGTATTTT. Translation gives CASSHSSSATFTDTQYF.

This clonotype has just one count. At one end the junction does not follow the germline gene, possibly because of a read error. This chain connects TRBV7-9 to TRBJ2-7; D might be TRBD2 (6 bases). Germline CDR1 SEHNR, CDR2 FQNEAQ (reference sequence). This CDR3 has 15 residues. This CDR3 reads CTSSLGAGKPYEQYF. Here the CDR3 DNA reads TGTACCAGCAGCTTAGGGGCGGGGAAACCCTACGAGCAGTACTTC.

The sample holds a few counts of this clonotype. The rearrangement links TRBV20-1 to TRBJ2-5; possibly TRBD2 for D (6 bases). The CDR3 extends over 13 amino acids. The V gene lost 6 bases and the J gene lost 5 bases, with 16 bases spanning the gap. Germline V gene sequence: CDR1 DFQATT, CDR2 SNEGSKA (reference sequence). Here the CDR3 DNA reads TGCAGTGCCCCAAAGGATGGAGGGGAGACCCAGTACTTC. It yields the protein CSAPKDGGETQYF.